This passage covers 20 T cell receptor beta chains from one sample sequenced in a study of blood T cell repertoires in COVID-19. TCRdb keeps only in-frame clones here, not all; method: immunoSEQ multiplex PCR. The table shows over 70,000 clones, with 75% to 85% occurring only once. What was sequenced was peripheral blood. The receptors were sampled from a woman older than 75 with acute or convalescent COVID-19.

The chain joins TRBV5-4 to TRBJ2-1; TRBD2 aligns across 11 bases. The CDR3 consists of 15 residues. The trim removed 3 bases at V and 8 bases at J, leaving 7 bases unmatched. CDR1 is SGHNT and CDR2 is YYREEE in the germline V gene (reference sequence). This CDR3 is CASSYSGRAGHEQFF. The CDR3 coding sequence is TGTGCCAGCAGCTATAGCGGGAGGGCCGGGCATGAGCAGTTCTTC.

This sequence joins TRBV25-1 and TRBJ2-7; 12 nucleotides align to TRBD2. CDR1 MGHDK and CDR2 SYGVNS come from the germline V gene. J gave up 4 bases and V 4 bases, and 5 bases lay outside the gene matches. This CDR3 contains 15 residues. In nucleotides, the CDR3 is TGTGCCAGCAGTGCCCCACTAGCGGGAGGTTACGAGCAGTACTTC. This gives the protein CASSAPLAGGYEQYF.

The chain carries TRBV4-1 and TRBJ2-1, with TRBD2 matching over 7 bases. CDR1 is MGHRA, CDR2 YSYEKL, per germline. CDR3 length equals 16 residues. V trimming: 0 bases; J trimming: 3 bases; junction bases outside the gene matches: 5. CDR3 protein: CASSQEVGTNYNEQFF. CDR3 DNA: TGCGCCAGCAGCCAAGAGGTGGGGACTAACTACAATGAGCAGTTCTTC.

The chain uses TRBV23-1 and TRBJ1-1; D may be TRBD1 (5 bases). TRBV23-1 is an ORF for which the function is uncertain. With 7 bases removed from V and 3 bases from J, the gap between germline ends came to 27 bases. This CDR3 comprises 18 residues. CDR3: CASNWGAVGTDWDTEAFF. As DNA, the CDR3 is TGCGCCAGCAACTGGGGCGCGGTAGGAACCGACTGGGACACTGAAGCTTTCTTT.

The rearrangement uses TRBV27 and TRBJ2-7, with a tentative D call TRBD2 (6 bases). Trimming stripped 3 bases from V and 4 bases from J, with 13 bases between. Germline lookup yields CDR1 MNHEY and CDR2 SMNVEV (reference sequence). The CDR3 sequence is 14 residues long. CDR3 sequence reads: CASSLRGPRYEQYF. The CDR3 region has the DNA TGTGCCAGCAGTTTGCGGGGACCCAGATACGAGCAGTACTTC.

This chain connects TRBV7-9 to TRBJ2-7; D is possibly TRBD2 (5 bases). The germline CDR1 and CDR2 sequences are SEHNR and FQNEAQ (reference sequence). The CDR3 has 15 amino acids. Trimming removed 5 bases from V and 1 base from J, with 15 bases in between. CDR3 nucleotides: TGTGCCAGCAGCCTCACGGGGATCCTATCCTACGAGCAGTACTTC. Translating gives CASSLTGILSYEQYF.

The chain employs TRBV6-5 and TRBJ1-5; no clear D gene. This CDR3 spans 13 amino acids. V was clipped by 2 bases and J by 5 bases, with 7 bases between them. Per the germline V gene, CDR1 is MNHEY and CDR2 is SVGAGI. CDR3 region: CASSYVGDQPQHF. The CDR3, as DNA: TGTGCCAGCAGTTACGTGGGAGATCAGCCCCAGCATTTT.

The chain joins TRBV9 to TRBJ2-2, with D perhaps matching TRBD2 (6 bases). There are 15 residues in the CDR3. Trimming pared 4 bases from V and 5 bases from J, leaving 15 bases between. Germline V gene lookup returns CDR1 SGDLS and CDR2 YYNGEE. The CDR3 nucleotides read TGTGCCAGCAGCCCGCGGGAAGTGGGAACCGGGGAGCTGTTTTTT. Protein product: CASSPREVGTGELFF.

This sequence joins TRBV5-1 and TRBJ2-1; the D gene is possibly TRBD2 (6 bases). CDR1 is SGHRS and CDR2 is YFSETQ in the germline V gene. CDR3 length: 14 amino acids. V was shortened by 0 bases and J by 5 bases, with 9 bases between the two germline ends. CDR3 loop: CASSLGEADNEQFF. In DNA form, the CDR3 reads TGCGCCAGCAGCTTGGGGGAGGCAGACAATGAGCAGTTCTTC.

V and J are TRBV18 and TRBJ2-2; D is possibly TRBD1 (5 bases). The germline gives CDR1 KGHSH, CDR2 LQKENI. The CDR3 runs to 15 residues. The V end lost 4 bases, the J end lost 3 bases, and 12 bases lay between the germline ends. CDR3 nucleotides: TGTGCCAGCTCACTAACGACAGATCACACCGGGGAGCTGTTTTTT. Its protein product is CASSLTTDHTGELFF.

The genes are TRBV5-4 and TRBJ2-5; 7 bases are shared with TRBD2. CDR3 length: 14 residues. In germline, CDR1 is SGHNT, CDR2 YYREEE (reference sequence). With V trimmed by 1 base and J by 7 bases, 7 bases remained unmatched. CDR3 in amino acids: CASSLKRGEGTQYF. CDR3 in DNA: TGTGCCAGCAGCTTGAAACGGGGGGAGGGGACCCAGTACTTC.

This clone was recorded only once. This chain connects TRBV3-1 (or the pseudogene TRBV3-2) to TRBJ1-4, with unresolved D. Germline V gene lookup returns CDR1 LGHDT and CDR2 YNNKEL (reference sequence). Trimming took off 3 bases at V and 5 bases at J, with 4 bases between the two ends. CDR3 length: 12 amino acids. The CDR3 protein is CASSQLNEKLFF. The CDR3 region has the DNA TGTGCCAGCAGCCAGCTAAATGAAAAACTGTTTTTT.

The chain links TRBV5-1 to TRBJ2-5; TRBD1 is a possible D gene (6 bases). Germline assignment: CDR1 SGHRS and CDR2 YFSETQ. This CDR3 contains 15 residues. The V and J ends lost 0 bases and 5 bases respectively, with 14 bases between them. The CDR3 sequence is CASSLAMGAGETQYF. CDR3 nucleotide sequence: TGCGCCAGCAGCTTGGCCATGGGGGCAGGGGAGACCCAGTACTTC. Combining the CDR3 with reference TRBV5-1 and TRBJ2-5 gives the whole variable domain KAGVTQTPRYLIKTRGQQVTLSCSPISGHRSVSWYQQTPGQGLQFLFEYFSETQRNKGNFPGRFSGRQFSNSRSEMNVSTLELGDSALYLCASSLAMGAGETQYFGPGTRLLVL.

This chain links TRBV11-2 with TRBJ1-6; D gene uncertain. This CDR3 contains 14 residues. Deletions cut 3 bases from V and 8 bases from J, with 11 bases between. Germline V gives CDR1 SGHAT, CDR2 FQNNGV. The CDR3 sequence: CASSFVYGDSPLHF. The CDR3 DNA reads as TGTGCCAGCAGCTTTGTTTACGGGGATTCACCCCTCCACTTT.

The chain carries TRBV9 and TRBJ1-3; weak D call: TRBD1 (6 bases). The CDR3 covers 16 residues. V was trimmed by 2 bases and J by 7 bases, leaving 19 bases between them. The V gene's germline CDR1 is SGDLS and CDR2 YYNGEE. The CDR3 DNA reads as TGTGCCAGCAGCGTGTCTGGGGGCAGGGCCCCGAACACCATATATTTT. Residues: CASSVSGGRAPNTIYF.

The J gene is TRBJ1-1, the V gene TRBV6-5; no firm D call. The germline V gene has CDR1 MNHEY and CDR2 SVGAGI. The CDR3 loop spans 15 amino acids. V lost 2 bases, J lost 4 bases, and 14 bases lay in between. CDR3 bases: TGTGCCAGCAGTTACCCCGACATCCGGGGCACTGAAGCTTTCTTT. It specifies CASSYPDIRGTEAFF.

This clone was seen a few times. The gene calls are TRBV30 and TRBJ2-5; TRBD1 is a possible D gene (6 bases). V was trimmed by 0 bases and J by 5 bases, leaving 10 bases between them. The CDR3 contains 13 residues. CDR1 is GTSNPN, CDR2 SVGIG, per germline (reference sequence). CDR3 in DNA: TGTGCCTGGAGTGTGCACAGGGTGGAGACCCAGTACTTC. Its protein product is CAWSVHRVETQYF.

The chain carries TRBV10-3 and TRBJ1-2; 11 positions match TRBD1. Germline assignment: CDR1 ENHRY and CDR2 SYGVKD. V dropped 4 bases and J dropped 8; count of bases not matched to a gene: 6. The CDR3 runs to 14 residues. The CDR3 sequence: CAISGPDRGQGYTF. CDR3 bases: TGTGCCATCAGTGGGCCGGACAGGGGGCAAGGCTACACCTTC.

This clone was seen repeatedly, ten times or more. DNA of the CDR3: TGCACCAGCAGCCAAGACGGGAGGTCGGACACTGAAGCTTTCTTT. Its protein is CTSSQDGRSDTEAFF. This chain uses TRBV1 with TRBJ1-1. TRBV1 is annotated as a pseudogene. This CDR3 spans 15 amino acids.

This CDR3 reads CASSPTTLGGLQPQHF. In DNA, the CDR3 is TGTGCCAGCTCACCAACCACCTTGGGGGGGCTTCAGCCCCAGCATTTT. The V and J genes are TRBV18 and TRBJ1-5, with a weak D call TRBD1 (6 bases). This CDR3 has 16 residues. Trimming took 2 bases from V and 6 from J, leaving 17 bases between them. CDR1 is KGHSH and CDR2 is LQKENI in the germline V gene.